This T cell receptor beta chain was sequenced during a study of OX40 agonist ivuxolimab in advanced cancers. This table comes from immunoSEQ multiplex PCR, and its TCRdb copy is limited to in-frame clones, with some not included. The sample has some 63,000 clones, 94% seen once. Losses at the gene ends were 4 bases for V and 6 bases for J; bases not matched to a gene: 2. The CDR3 extends over 11 amino acids. Germline CDR1 and CDR2: DFQATT and SNEGSKA (reference sequence). The sample consisted of CD4+ or CD8+ T cells sorted from blood, taken in a trial of the OX40 agonist ivuxolimab. The receptor was isolated from an adult with an advanced solid tumor such as melanoma, head and neck, liver or kidney cancer. The V call is TRBV20-1, the J call TRBJ2-7, with 8 positions matching TRBD2. CDR3 sequence reads: CSAKGLVEQYF. The DNA of the CDR3 is TGCAGTGCTAAGGGACTAGTCGAGCAGTACTTC.